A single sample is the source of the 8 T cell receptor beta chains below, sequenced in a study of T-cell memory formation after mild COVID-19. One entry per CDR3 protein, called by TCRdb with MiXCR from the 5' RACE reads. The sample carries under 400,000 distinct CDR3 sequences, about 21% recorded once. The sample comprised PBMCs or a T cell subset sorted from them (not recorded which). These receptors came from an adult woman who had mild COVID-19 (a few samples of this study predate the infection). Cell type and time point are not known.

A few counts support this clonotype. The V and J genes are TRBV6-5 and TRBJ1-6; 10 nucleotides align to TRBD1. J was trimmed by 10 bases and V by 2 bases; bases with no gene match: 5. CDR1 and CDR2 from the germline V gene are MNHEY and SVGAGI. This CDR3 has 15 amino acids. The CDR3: CASSYPGTGDSPLHF. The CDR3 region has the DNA TGTGCCAGCAGTTACCCCGGGACAGGGGACTCACCCCTCCACTTT.

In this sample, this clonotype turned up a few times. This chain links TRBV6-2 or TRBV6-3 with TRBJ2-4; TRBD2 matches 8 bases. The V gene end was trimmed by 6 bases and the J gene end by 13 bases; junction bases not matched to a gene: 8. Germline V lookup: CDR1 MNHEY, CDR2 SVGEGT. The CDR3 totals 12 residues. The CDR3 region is CASSVDSGGQYF. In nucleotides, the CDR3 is TGTGCCAGCAGCGTAGACAGCGGGGGCCAGTACTTC.

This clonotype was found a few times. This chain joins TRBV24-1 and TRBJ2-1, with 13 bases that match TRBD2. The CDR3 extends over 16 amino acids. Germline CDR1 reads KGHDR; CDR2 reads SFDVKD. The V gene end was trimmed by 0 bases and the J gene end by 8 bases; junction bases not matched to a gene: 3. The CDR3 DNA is TGTGCCACCAGTGATTTGAGACTAGCGGGGGGCGATGAGCAGTTCTTC. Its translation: CATSDLRLAGGDEQFF.

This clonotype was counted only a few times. The CDR3, as DNA: TGTGCCAGCAGCTTTGCCGGCAATAACTATGGCTACACCTTC. Translating it yields CASSFAGNNYGYTF. This chain uses TRBV7-9 with TRBJ1-2; D gene uncertain. This CDR3 is 14 amino acids long. With 3 bases removed from V and 1 base from J, the gap between germline ends came to 9 bases. Per the germline V gene, CDR1 is SEHNR and CDR2 is FQNEAQ (reference sequence). Full variable domain (remainder filled in from reference TRBV7-9 and TRBJ1-2): DTGVSQNPRHKITKRGQNVTFRCDPISEHNRLYWYRQTLGQGPEFLTYFQNEAQLEKSRLLSDRFSAERPKGSFSTLEIQRTEQGDSAMYLCASSFAGNNYGYTFGSGTRLTVV.

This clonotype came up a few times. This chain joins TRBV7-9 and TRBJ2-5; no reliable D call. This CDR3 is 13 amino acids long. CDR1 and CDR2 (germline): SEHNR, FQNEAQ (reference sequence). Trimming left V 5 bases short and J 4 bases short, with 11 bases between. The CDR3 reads CASSAVMPETQYF. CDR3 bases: TGTGCCAGCAGCGCCGTCATGCCAGAGACCCAGTACTTC.

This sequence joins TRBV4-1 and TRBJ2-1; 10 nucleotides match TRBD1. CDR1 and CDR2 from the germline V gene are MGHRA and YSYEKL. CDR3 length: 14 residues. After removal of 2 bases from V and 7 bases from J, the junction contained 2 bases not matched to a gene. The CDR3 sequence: CASSQTDRGNEQFF. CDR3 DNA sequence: TGCGCCAGCAGCCAAACGGACAGGGGGAATGAGCAGTTCTTC.

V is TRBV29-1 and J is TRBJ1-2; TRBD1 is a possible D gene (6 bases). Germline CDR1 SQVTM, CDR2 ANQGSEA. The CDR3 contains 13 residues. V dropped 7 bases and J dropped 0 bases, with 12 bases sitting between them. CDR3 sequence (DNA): TGCAGCGCCCAACAGGGAGCTAACTATGGCTACACCTTC. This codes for CSAQQGANYGYTF. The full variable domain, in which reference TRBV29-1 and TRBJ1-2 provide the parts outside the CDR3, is SAVISQKPSRDICQRGTSLTIQCQVDSQVTMMFWYRQQPGQSLTLIATANQGSEATYESGFVIDKFPISRPNLTFSTLTVSNMSPEDSSIYLCSAQQGANYGYTFGSGTRLTVV.

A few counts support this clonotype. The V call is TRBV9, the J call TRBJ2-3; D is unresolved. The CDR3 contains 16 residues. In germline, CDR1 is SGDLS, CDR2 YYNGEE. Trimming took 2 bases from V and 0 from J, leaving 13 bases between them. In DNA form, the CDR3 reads TGTGCCAGCAGCGTTCGAGGAGACCCAAGCACAGATACGCAGTATTTT. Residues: CASSVRGDPSTDTQYF.